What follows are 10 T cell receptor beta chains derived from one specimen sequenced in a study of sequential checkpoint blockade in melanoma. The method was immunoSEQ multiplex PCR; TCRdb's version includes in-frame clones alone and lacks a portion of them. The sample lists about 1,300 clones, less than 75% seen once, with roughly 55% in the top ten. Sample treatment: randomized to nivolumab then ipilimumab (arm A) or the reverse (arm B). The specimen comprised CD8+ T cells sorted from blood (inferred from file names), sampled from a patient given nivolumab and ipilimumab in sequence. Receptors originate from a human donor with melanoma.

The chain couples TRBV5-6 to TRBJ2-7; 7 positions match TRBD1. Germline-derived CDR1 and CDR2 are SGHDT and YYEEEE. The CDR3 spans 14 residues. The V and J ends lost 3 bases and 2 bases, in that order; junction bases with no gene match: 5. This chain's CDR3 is CASSSPGQTYEQYF. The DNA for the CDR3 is TGTGCCAGCAGCTCCCCGGGACAGACCTACGAGCAGTACTTC.

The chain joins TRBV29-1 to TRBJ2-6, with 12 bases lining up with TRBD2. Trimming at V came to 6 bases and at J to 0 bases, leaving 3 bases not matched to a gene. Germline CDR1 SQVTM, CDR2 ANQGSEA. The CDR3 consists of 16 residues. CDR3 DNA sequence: TGCAGCGTCCTAGCGGGAGGGCCCTCTGGGGCCAACGTCCTGACTTTC. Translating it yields CSVLAGGPSGANVLTF.

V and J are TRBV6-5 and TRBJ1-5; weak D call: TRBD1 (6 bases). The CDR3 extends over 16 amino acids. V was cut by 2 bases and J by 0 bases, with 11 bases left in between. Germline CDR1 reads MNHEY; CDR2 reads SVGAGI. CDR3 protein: CASSYGTPYSNQPQHF. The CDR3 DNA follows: TGTGCCAGCAGTTACGGGACACCTTATAGCAATCAGCCCCAGCATTTT.

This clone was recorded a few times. CDR3 protein: CASSLGPGTASYEQYF. Written as DNA, the CDR3 is TGTGCCAGCAGCTTAGGACCGGGGACAGCCTCCTACGAGCAGTACTTC. This chain uses TRBV7-8 with TRBJ2-7; 7 bases line up with TRBD1. After removal of 1 base from V and 0 bases from J, the junction contained 6 bases not matched to a gene. This CDR3 spans 16 amino acids. Germline CDR1 and CDR2: SGHVS and FQNEAQ.

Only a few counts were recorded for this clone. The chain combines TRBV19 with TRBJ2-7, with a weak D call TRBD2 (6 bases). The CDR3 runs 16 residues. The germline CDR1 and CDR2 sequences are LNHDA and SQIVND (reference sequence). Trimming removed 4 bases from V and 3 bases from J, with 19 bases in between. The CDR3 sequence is CASSRDSGGFIYEQYF. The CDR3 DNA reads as TGTGCCAGTAGTAGAGACAGTGGGGGGTTTATCTACGAGCAGTACTTC. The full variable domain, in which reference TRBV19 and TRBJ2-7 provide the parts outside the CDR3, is DGGITQSPKYLFRKEGQNVTLSCEQNLNHDAMYWYRQDPGQGLRLIYYSQIVNDFQKGDIAEGYSVSREKKESFPLTVTSAQKNPTAFYLCASSRDSGGFIYEQYFGPGTRLTVT.

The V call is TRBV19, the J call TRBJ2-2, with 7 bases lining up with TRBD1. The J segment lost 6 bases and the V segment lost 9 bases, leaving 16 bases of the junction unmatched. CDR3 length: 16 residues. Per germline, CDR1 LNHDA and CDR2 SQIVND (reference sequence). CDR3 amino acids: CASRGGGTLLAGELFF. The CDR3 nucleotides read TGTGCCAGCCGAGGGGGCGGTACCTTGTTGGCCGGGGAGCTGTTTTTT.

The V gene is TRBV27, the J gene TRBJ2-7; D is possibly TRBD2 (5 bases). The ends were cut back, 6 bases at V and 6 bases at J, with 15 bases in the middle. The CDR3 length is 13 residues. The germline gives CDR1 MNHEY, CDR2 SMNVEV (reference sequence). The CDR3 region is CASRPGVAGEQYF. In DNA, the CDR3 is TGTGCCAGCAGACCCGGGGTAGCAGGCGAGCAGTACTTC.

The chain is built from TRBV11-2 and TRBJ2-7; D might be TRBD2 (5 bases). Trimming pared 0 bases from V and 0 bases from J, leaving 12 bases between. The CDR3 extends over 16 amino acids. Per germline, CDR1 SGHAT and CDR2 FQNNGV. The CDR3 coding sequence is TGTGCCAGCAGCTTAGATCTTGTCGGAGGCTCCTACGAGCAGTACTTC. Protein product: CASSLDLVGGSYEQYF. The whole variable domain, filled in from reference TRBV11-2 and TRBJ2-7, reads EAGVAQSPRYKIIEKRQSVAFWCNPISGHATLYWYQQILGQGPKLLIQFQNNGVVDDSQLPKDRFSAERLKGVDSTLKIQPAKLEDSAVYLCASSLDLVGGSYEQYFGPGTRLTVT.

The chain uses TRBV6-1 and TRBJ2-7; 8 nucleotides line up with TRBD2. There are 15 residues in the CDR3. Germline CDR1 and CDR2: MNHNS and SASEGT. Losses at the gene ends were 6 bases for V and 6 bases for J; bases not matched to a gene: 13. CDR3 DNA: TGTGCCAGCAGGGGCCGAGCGGGAGAAAGCTTCGAGCAGTACTTC. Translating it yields CASRGRAGESFEQYF.

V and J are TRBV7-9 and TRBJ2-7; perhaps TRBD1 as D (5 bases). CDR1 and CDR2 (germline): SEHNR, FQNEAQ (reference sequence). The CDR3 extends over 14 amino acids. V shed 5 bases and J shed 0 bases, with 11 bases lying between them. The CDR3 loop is CASSRTPFSYEQYF. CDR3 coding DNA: TGTGCCAGCAGCCGGACACCCTTCTCCTACGAGCAGTACTTC.